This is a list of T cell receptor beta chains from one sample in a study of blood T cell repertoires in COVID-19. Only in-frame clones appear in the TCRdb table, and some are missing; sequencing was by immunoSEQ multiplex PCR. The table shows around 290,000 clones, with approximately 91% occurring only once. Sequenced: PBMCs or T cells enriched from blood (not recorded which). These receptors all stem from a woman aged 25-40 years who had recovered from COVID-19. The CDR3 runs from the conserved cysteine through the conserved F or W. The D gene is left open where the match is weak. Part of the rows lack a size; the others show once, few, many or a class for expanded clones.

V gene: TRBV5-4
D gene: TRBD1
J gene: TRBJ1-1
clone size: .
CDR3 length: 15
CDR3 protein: CASSSPRTGNTEAFF
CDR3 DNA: TGTGCCAGCAGCTCACCTCGGACAGGGAACACTGAAGCTTTCTTT

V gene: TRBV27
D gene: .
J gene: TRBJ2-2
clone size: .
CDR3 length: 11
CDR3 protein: CASSFGGELFF
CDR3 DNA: TGTGCCAGCAGTTTCGGCGGGGAGCTGTTTTTT

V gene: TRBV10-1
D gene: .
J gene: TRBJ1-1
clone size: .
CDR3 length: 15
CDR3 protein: CASSESIQPNTEAFF
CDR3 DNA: TGCGCCAGCAGTGAGTCGATACAGCCCAACACTGAAGCTTTCTTT

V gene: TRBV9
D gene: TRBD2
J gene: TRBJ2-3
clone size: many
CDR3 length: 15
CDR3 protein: CASSSEGRGGDTQYF
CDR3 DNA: TGTGCCAGCAGCTCAGAGGGGCGGGGGGGAGATACGCAGTATTTT

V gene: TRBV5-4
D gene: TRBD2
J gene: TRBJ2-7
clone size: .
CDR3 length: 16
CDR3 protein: CATSRRVGGSSYEQYF
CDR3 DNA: TGTGCCACCTCCCGCAGGGTGGGCGGGAGTTCCTACGAGCAGTACTTC

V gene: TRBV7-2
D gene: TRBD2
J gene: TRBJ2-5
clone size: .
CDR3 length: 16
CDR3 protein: CASSPTIGGYQETQYF
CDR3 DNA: TGTGCCAGCAGCCCTACTATCGGGGGGTACCAAGAGACCCAGTACTTC

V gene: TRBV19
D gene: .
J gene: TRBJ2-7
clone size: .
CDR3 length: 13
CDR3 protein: CASSITGSYEQYF
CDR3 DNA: TGTGCCAGTAGTATCACCGGTTCCTACGAGCAGTACTTC

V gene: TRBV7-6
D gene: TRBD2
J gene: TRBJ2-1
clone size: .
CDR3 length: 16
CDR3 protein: CASSSGRREGNNEQFF
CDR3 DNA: TGTGCCAGCAGCTCAGGACGGCGGGAGGGCAACAATGAGCAGTTCTTC

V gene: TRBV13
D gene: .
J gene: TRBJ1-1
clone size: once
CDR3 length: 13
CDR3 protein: CASSLGSNTEAFF
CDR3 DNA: TGTGCCAGCAGCTTAGGCTCGAACACTGAAGCTTTCTTT

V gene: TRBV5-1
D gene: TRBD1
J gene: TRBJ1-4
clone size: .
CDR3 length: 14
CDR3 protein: CASSLSGGYEKLFF
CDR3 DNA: TGCGCCAGCAGCTTGTCAGGGGGGTATGAAAAACTGTTTTTT

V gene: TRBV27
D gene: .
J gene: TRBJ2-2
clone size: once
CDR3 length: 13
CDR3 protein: CASSFGGTRELFF
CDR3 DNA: TGTGCCAGCAGTTTTGGAGGCACAAGGGAGCTGTTTTTT

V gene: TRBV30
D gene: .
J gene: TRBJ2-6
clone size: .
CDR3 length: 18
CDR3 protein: CAWSVLRGRATGANVLTF
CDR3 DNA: TGTGCCTGGAGTGTACTCCGAGGGCGGGCAACTGGGGCCAACGTCCTGACTTTC

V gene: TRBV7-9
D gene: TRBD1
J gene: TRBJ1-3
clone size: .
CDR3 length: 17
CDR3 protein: CASSFPWDRGTGNTIYF
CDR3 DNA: TGTGCCAGCAGCTTTCCTTGGGACAGGGGAACTGGAAACACCATATATTTT

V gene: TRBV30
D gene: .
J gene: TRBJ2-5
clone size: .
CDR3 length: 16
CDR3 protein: CAWNKEPRGGRKTQYF
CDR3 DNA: TGTGCCTGGAATAAGGAGCCAAGGGGGGGAAGGAAGACCCAGTACTTC

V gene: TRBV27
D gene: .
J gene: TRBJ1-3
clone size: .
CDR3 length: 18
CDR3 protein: CASTNPEASMLSGNTIYF
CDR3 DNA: TGTGCCAGCACCAACCCCGAGGCTTCGATGCTCTCTGGAAACACCATATATTTT

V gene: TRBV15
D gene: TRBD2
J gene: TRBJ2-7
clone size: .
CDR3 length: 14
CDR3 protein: CATSWSGGDYEQYF
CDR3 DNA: TGTGCCACCAGCTGGAGCGGGGGAGACTACGAGCAGTACTTC

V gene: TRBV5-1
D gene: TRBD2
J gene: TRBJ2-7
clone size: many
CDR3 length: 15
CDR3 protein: CASSPRISGDYEQYF
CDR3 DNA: TGCGCCAGCAGCCCTCGAATCAGCGGGGACTACGAGCAGTACTTC

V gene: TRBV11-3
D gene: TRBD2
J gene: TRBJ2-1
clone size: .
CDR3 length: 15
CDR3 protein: CASSSWTSGYNEQFF
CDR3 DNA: TGTGCCAGCAGCTCTTGGACTAGCGGATACAATGAGCAGTTCTTC

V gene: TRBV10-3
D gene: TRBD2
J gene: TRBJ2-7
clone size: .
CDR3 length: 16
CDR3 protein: CAIRGTSGRRAHEQYF
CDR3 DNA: TGTGCCATCAGAGGGACTAGCGGGAGGAGAGCCCACGAGCAGTACTTC

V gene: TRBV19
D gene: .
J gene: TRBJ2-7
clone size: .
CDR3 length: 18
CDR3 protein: CASSISARTERLTYEQYF
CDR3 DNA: TGTGCCAGTAGTATAAGCGCTCGGACGGAGCGGCTAACCTACGAGCAGTACTTC

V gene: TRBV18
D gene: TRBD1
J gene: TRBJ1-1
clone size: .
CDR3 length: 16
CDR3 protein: CASSPGTGDLGAEAFF
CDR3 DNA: TGTGCCAGCTCACCTGGGACAGGGGATCTTGGCGCTGAAGCTTTCTTT

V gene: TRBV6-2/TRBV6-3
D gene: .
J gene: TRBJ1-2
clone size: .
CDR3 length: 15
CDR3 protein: CASSYSRDGAYGYTF
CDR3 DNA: TGTGCCAGCAGTTACTCTCGTGATGGGGCCTATGGCTACACCTTC